A selection of T cell receptor beta chains follows, all from one sample in a study of long-term antiretroviral therapy in people with HIV. Method: immunoSEQ multiplex PCR; TCRdb's copy keeps in-frame clones and lacks some. The table shows about 36,000 clones, with 80% occurring only once. The sequences come from unsorted PBMCs, collected 3.4 years after starting antiretroviral therapy. These receptors originate from a man aged 25-40 years with HIV. CDR3s include the opening cysteine and the closing phenylalanine or tryptophan. A D gene is named only where the DNA matches it firmly. Only part of the rows carry a size: once, few, many, or a class if the clone is expanded.

d_call: .
clone_size: .
v_call: TRBV11-2
j_call: TRBJ2-5
cdr3_aa: CASSSGKETQYF
cdr3_nt: TGTGCCAGCAGCTCAGGGAAAGAGACCCAGTACTTC

d_call: .
clone_size: .
v_call: TRBV2
j_call: TRBJ2-1
cdr3_aa: CASSEPGLLHNEQFF
cdr3_nt: TGTGCCAGCAGTGAACCCGGGCTGCTACACAATGAGCAGTTCTTC

d_call: .
clone_size: .
v_call: TRBV19
j_call: TRBJ1-5
cdr3_aa: CASSEGLGQPQHF
cdr3_nt: TGTGCCAGTAGTGAGGGGCTTGGCCAGCCCCAGCATTTT

d_call: TRBD2
clone_size: .
v_call: TRBV28
j_call: TRBJ2-7
cdr3_aa: CASSLMSRGLAGGFADEQYF
cdr3_nt: TGTGCCAGCAGTTTAATGTCCAGAGGACTAGCGGGAGGGTTTGCGGACGAGCAGTACTTC

d_call: TRBD2
clone_size: .
v_call: TRBV5-6
j_call: TRBJ2-7
cdr3_aa: CASSPGGVRDEQYF
cdr3_nt: TGTGCCAGCAGCCCGGGGGGAGTCCGGGACGAGCAGTACTTC

d_call: .
clone_size: .
v_call: TRBV19
j_call: TRBJ2-5
cdr3_aa: CASSITREETQYF
cdr3_nt: TGTGCCAGTAGTATTACCAGGGAGGAGACCCAGTACTTC

d_call: .
clone_size: .
v_call: TRBV7-2
j_call: TRBJ2-1
cdr3_aa: CASSLRADFYNEQFF
cdr3_nt: TGTGCCAGCAGCTTACGAGCGGACTTCTACAATGAGCAGTTCTTC

d_call: .
clone_size: .
v_call: TRBV6-6
j_call: TRBJ1-3
cdr3_aa: CASSYEGNTIYF
cdr3_nt: TGTGCCAGCAGTTACGAGGGGAACACCATATATTTT

d_call: TRBD1
clone_size: few
v_call: TRBV4-2
j_call: TRBJ1-1
cdr3_aa: CASSPRTGNTEAFF
cdr3_nt: TGTGCCAGCAGCCCTCGGACAGGGAACACTGAAGCTTTCTTT

d_call: .
clone_size: .
v_call: TRBV5-1
j_call: TRBJ1-1
cdr3_aa: CASSRNLNTEAFF
cdr3_nt: TGCGCCAGCAGCCGGAACCTGAACACTGAAGCTTTCTTT

d_call: TRBD1
clone_size: .
v_call: TRBV10-1
j_call: TRBJ2-2
cdr3_aa: CASINPYRGNVPNTGELFF
cdr3_nt: TGCGCCAGCATTAACCCTTACAGGGGAAATGTTCCGAACACCGGGGAGCTGTTTTTT

d_call: .
clone_size: .
v_call: TRBV4-2
j_call: TRBJ2-5
cdr3_aa: CASSQDRGRETQYF
cdr3_nt: TGTGCCAGCAGCCAAGATCGGGGGAGGGAGACCCAGTACTTC

d_call: TRBD1
clone_size: few
v_call: TRBV19
j_call: TRBJ2-7
cdr3_aa: CASSIKGQGFGNEQYF
cdr3_nt: TGTGCCAGTAGTATAAAGGGACAGGGGTTTGGCAACGAGCAGTACTTC

d_call: TRBD2
clone_size: .
v_call: TRBV6-5
j_call: TRBJ2-7
cdr3_aa: CASSSLGLAEYEQYF
cdr3_nt: TGTGCCAGCAGTTCGCTAGGACTAGCGGAATACGAGCAGTACTTC

d_call: .
clone_size: .
v_call: TRBV6-5
j_call: TRBJ2-1
cdr3_aa: CASSHGDNNEQFF
cdr3_nt: TGTGCCAGCAGCCACGGGGACAACAATGAGCAGTTCTTC

d_call: .
clone_size: .
v_call: TRBV10-3
j_call: TRBJ1-1
cdr3_aa: CAISAREAEAFF
cdr3_nt: TGTGCCATCAGCGCTAGGGAAGCTGAAGCTTTCTTT

d_call: .
clone_size: .
v_call: TRBV14
j_call: TRBJ2-7
cdr3_aa: CASSPEAVTYEQYF
cdr3_nt: TGTGCCAGCAGCCCAGAAGCGGTCACCTACGAGCAGTACTTC

d_call: .
clone_size: .
v_call: TRBV11-3
j_call: TRBJ2-6
cdr3_aa: CASREGAGANVLTF
cdr3_nt: TGTGCCAGCCGTGAGGGTGCTGGGGCCAACGTCCTGACTTTC

d_call: .
clone_size: .
v_call: TRBV2
j_call: TRBJ2-7
cdr3_aa: CASSGYEQYF
cdr3_nt: TGTGCCAGCTCTGGCTACGAGCAGTACTTC

d_call: .
clone_size: .
v_call: TRBV5-5
j_call: TRBJ2-7
cdr3_aa: CASSLMGWNEQYF
cdr3_nt: TGTGCCAGCAGCTTGATGGGGTGGAACGAGCAGTACTTC

d_call: TRBD1
clone_size: .
v_call: TRBV2
j_call: TRBJ2-2
cdr3_aa: CASSGQGPGELFF
cdr3_nt: TGTGCCAGCAGTGGACAGGGTCCCGGGGAGCTGTTTTTT

d_call: .
clone_size: .
v_call: TRBV9
j_call: TRBJ1-1
cdr3_aa: CASSVGYAGTEAFF
cdr3_nt: TGTGCCAGCAGCGTAGGGTATGCGGGTACTGAAGCTTTCTTT

d_call: .
clone_size: .
v_call: TRBV5-6
j_call: TRBJ1-4
cdr3_aa: CASSSQGYEKLFF
cdr3_nt: TGTGCCAGCAGCTCCCAGGGTTACGAAAAACTGTTTTTT

d_call: .
clone_size: few
v_call: TRBV7-9
j_call: TRBJ2-7
cdr3_aa: CASSQRTSRVYEQYF
cdr3_nt: TGTGCCAGCAGCCAGCGCACTAGCCGGGTTTACGAGCAGTACTTC

d_call: TRBD2
clone_size: .
v_call: TRBV6-6
j_call: TRBJ2-7
cdr3_aa: CASSYATSGSSEQYF
cdr3_nt: TGTGCCAGCAGTTACGCGACTAGCGGGAGCAGCGAGCAGTACTTC

d_call: .
clone_size: few
v_call: TRBV28
j_call: TRBJ1-2
cdr3_aa: CASSFPSDSHYGYTF
cdr3_nt: TGTGCCAGCAGTTTCCCTTCAGACAGCCACTATGGCTACACCTTC

d_call: .
clone_size: .
v_call: TRBV5-1
j_call: TRBJ2-5
cdr3_aa: CASSLGHTLETQYF
cdr3_nt: TGCGCCAGCAGCTTGGGTCATACGCTAGAGACCCAGTACTTC

d_call: TRBD2
clone_size: few
v_call: TRBV18
j_call: TRBJ2-7
cdr3_aa: CASSPGGGRSYEQYF
cdr3_nt: TGTGCCAGCTCACCAGGCGGGGGTCGTTCCTACGAGCAGTACTTC

d_call: .
clone_size: .
v_call: TRBV5-5
j_call: TRBJ2-1
cdr3_aa: CASSLGAGGSSYNEQFF
cdr3_nt: TGTGCCAGCAGCTTGGGAGCGGGCGGTAGCTCCTACAATGAGCAGTTCTTC

d_call: .
clone_size: .
v_call: TRBV20-1
j_call: TRBJ2-2
cdr3_aa: CSVGGTGELFF
cdr3_nt: TGCAGTGTAGGGGGGACCGGGGAGCTGTTTTTT

d_call: .
clone_size: once
v_call: TRBV7-9
j_call: TRBJ1-1
cdr3_aa: CASSLDYMNTEAFF
cdr3_nt: TGTGCCAGCAGCTTGGACTACATGAACACTGAAGCTTTCTTT

d_call: .
clone_size: .
v_call: TRBV28
j_call: TRBJ1-2
cdr3_aa: CASIGSDYGYTF
cdr3_nt: TGTGCCAGTATAGGGTCGGACTATGGCTACACCTTC

d_call: .
clone_size: .
v_call: TRBV5-1
j_call: TRBJ2-7
cdr3_aa: CASAIVTGLDEQYF
cdr3_nt: TGCGCCAGCGCTATCGTTACAGGGCTGGACGAGCAGTACTTC

d_call: .
clone_size: .
v_call: TRBV5-6
j_call: TRBJ2-1
cdr3_aa: CASSLLNEQFF
cdr3_nt: TGTGCCAGCAGCTTGCTGAATGAGCAGTTCTTC

d_call: TRBD1
clone_size: .
v_call: TRBV19
j_call: TRBJ1-2
cdr3_aa: CASSRGRGLGYTF
cdr3_nt: TGTGCCAGTAGTAGAGGGAGGGGGCTCGGCTACACCTTC

d_call: .
clone_size: .
v_call: TRBV4-3
j_call: TRBJ1-3
cdr3_aa: CASSQALGGFGNTIYF
cdr3_nt: TGCGCCAGCAGCCAAGCGCTCGGGGGATTTGGAAACACCATATATTTT

d_call: .
clone_size: .
v_call: TRBV29-1
j_call: TRBJ1-1
cdr3_aa: CSVTGEGVSKAFF
cdr3_nt: TGCAGCGTTACGGGGGAAGGGGTTAGTAAAGCTTTCTTT

d_call: .
clone_size: few
v_call: TRBV4-1
j_call: TRBJ2-3
cdr3_aa: CASSQDHLYPADTQYF
cdr3_nt: TGCGCCAGCAGCCAAGATCACCTGTACCCGGCAGATACGCAGTATTTT

d_call: .
clone_size: .
v_call: TRBV18
j_call: TRBJ2-3
cdr3_aa: CASSSGVSDTQYF
cdr3_nt: TGTGCCAGCTCGTCCGGAGTTTCAGATACGCAGTATTTT

d_call: TRBD2
clone_size: .
v_call: TRBV7-9
j_call: TRBJ2-1
cdr3_aa: CASSLPQRGYNEQFF
cdr3_nt: TGTGCCAGCAGCCTCCCCCAGCGGGGCTACAATGAGCAGTTCTTC

d_call: .
clone_size: .
v_call: TRBV9
j_call: TRBJ2-7
cdr3_aa: CASSPTNYLEQYF
cdr3_nt: TGTGCCAGCAGCCCCACGAATTATCTCGAGCAGTACTTC

d_call: .
clone_size: .
v_call: TRBV10-3
j_call: TRBJ1-3
cdr3_aa: CAISELGFSGNTIYF
cdr3_nt: TGTGCCATCAGTGAATTAGGGTTTTCTGGAAACACCATATATTTT

d_call: .
clone_size: .
v_call: TRBV2
j_call: TRBJ1-3
cdr3_aa: CASRKTSSSGNTIYF
cdr3_nt: TGTGCCAGCAGGAAGACGTCAAGCTCTGGAAACACCATATATTTT

d_call: TRBD2
clone_size: .
v_call: TRBV7-2
j_call: TRBJ2-7
cdr3_aa: CASSTLQGLAGGRAGEQYF
cdr3_nt: TGTGCCAGCAGCACTTTACAGGGCTTGGCAGGCGGGAGGGCCGGGGAGCAGTACTTC

d_call: TRBD1
clone_size: .
v_call: TRBV5-1
j_call: TRBJ1-1
cdr3_aa: CASSLGTGGGGTEAFF
cdr3_nt: TGCGCCAGCAGCTTGGGGACAGGGGGCGGGGGCACTGAAGCTTTCTTT

d_call: .
clone_size: .
v_call: TRBV7-9
j_call: TRBJ2-1
cdr3_aa: CASSRDAGNEQFF
cdr3_nt: TGTGCCAGCAGCCGGGACGCCGGGAATGAGCAGTTCTTC

d_call: .
clone_size: .
v_call: TRBV4-3
j_call: TRBJ1-1
cdr3_aa: CASSLKLNTEAFF
cdr3_nt: TGCGCCAGCAGCCTAAAATTGAACACTGAAGCTTTCTTT

d_call: .
clone_size: .
v_call: TRBV2
j_call: TRBJ2-7
cdr3_aa: CASSVTGGLDYEQYF
cdr3_nt: TGTGCCAGCAGTGTTACGGGGGGCTTGGATTACGAGCAGTACTTC

d_call: .
clone_size: .
v_call: TRBV2
j_call: TRBJ2-2
cdr3_aa: CASSDRSNTGELFF
cdr3_nt: TGTGCCAGCAGTGACAGATCGAACACCGGGGAGCTGTTTTTT

d_call: .
clone_size: .
v_call: TRBV7-8
j_call: TRBJ1-1
cdr3_aa: CASSSGGFGLGNTEAFF
cdr3_nt: TGTGCCAGCAGCTCAGGTGGCTTCGGGTTAGGGAACACTGAAGCTTTCTTT

d_call: .
clone_size: .
v_call: TRBV2
j_call: TRBJ2-1
cdr3_aa: CASIRGPIEQFF
cdr3_nt: TGTGCCAGCATTCGGGGTCCAATTGAGCAGTTCTTC